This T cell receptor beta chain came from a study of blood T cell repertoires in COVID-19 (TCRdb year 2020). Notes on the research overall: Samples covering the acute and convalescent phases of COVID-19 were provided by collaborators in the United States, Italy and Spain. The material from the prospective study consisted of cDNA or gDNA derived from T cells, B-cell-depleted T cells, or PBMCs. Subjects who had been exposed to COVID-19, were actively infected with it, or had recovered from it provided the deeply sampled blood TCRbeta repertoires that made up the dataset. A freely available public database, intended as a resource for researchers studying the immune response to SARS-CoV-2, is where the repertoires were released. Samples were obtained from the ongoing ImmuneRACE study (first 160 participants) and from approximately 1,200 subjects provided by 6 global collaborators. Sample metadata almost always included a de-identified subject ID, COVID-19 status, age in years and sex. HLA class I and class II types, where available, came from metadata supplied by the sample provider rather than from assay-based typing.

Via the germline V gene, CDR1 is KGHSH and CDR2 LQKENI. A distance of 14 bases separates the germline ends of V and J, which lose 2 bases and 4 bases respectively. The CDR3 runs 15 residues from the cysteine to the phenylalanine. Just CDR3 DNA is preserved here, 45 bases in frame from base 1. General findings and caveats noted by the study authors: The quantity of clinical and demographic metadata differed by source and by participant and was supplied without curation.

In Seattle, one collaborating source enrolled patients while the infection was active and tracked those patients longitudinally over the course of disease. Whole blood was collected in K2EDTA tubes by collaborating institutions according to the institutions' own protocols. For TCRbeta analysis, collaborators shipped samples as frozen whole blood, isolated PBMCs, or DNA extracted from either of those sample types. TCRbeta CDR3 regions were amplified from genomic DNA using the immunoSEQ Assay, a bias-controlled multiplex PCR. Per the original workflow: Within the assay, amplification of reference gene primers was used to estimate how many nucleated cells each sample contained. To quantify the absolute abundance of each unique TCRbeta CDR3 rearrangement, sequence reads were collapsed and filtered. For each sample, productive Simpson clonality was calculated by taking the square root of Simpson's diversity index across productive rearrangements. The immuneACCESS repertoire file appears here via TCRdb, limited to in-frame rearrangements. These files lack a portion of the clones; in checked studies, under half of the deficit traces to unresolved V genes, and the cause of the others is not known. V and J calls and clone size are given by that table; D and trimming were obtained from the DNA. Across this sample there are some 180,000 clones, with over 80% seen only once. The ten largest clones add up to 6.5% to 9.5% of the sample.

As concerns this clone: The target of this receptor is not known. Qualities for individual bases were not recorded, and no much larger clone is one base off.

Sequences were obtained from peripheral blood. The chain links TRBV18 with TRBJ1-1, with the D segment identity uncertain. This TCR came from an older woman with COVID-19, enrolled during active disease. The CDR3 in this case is CASSPDRRGSTEAFF. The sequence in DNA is TGTGCCAGCTCACCAGACCGTCGGGGTAGCACTGAAGCTTTCTTT.